Listed here are 7 T cell receptor beta chains from one sample, sequenced in a study of post-analysis software for immune sequencing data. The antigens of these receptors remain unknown. Tagging with unique molecular identifiers was a feature of the TCR beta cDNA libraries. MiXCR was run by TCRdb on the PCR reads, yielding one entry per CDR3 protein. The sample lists around 500,000 distinct CDR3 sequences, around 36% seen once, with 6% in the top ten. Study findings and constraints: TRBV5-6, TRBV5-1 and TRBV20-1 belonged to a set of about 5 TRBV segments that were more frequent in patients than controls.

The sequenced sample consisted of blood. The source is a girl aged 2-17 years with multiple sclerosis.

The genes are TRBV20-1 and TRBJ2-1; 10 nucleotides line up with TRBD2. Germline V lookup: CDR1 DFQATT, CDR2 SNEGSKA (reference sequence). This CDR3 comprises 15 residues. The junction had 9 bases not matched to a gene; V was cut back by 5 bases and J by 5 bases. CDR3 nucleotides: TGCAGTGCTTGGGCCTCTAGCGGGGGAGACAATGAGCAGTTCTTC. Protein product: CSAWASSGGDNEQFF.

The chain combines TRBV3-1 with TRBJ2-1; 8 bases match TRBD2. The CDR3 is made up of 17 amino acids. Losses at the gene ends were 0 bases for V and 5 bases for J; bases not matched to a gene: 9. Germline CDR1 and CDR2: LGHDT and YNNKEL (reference sequence). CDR3 nucleotides: TGTGCCAGCAGCCAAGATCGCGGAAGGCGGGGGGACAATGAGCAGTTCTTC. It is translated as CASSQDRGRRGDNEQFF.

This sequence joins TRBV7-8 and TRBJ1-1, with D perhaps matching TRBD1 (5 bases). The CDR3 runs 13 residues. Germline V gene data show CDR1 as SGHVS and CDR2 as FQNEAQ. The germline V and J ends were trimmed by 5 bases and 6 bases, with 13 bases remaining between them. The CDR3 is CASSPVGVAEAFF. Written as DNA, the CDR3 is TGTGCCAGCAGCCCAGTGGGGGTGGCTGAAGCTTTCTTT.

The V and J genes are TRBV14 and TRBJ1-1, with a tentative D call TRBD1 (5 bases). The CDR3 runs to 15 residues. The germline V and J ends were trimmed by 1 base and 6 bases, with 15 bases remaining between them. Germline loops: CDR1 SGHDN, CDR2 FVKESK. As DNA, the CDR3 is TGTGCCAGCAGCCAAGTTCGGGGCACGGGCGCTGAAGCTTTCTTT. Translating gives CASSQVRGTGAEAFF.

This clonotype was seen only a few times. The chain has TRBV6-5 and TRBJ1-5; D gene ambiguous. This CDR3 spans 13 amino acids. Germline V gene sequence: CDR1 MNHEY, CDR2 SVGAGI. The V end was cut by 0 bases, the J end by 5 bases, with 5 bases between. This chain's CDR3 is CASSYSKDQPQHF. DNA of the CDR3: TGTGCCAGCAGTTACTCGAAAGATCAGCCCCAGCATTTT.

The chain uses TRBV11-2 and TRBJ1-1; D possibly corresponds to TRBD1 (5 bases). V was pared by 2 bases and J by 1 base, with 8 bases between. CDR3 length equals 14 residues. Germline values: CDR1 SGHAT, CDR2 FQNNGV. The DNA for the CDR3 is TGTGCCAGCAGCTTACAGACAGAGAACACTGAAGCTTTCTTT. Amino acids: CASSLQTENTEAFF.

This sequence joins TRBV4-2 and TRBJ2-4, with TRBD1 matching over 7 bases. V shed 3 bases, J shed 13 bases, and the junction held 6 bases outside the gene matches. The CDR3 is made up of 12 amino acids. Looked up from germline, CDR1 is LGHNA and CDR2 is YNFKEQ. CDR3 residues: CASSHPGQEQYF. The DNA of the CDR3 is TGTGCCAGCAGCCATCCCGGACAGGAACAGTACTTC.